This entry lists 28 T cell receptor beta chains sequenced from one sample in a study of shared clonotypes between healthy human individuals. Produced via immunoSEQ multiplex PCR; TCRdb's table is partial and in-frame only. The sample records fewer than 1.4 million clones, around 78% being singletons. The source material was memory CD4+ T cells from PBMCs. Subset: CD45RA-negative fraction. The receptors come from a man between 18 and 29 years old in good health. Some clones in this sample may be carry-over from other donors' samples.

The table lists this clone with a count of one. The V gene is TRBV5-4, the J gene TRBJ2-6; no firm D call. Trimming shortened V by 4 bases and J by 4 bases, and 6 bases separated the two germline ends. This CDR3 is 13 amino acids long. Germline V lookup: CDR1 SGHNT, CDR2 YYREEE (reference sequence). The CDR3 DNA sequence: TGTGCCAGCAGCCCCTCGGGGGCCAACGTCCTGACTTTC. This sequence encodes CASSPSGANVLTF.

The chain employs TRBV5-1 and TRBJ2-7, with 7 bases fitting TRBD1. The CDR3 contains 14 residues. Trimming removed 3 bases from V and 7 bases from J; junction bases left unmatched: 10. CDR1 and CDR2 (germline): SGHRS, YFSETQ. The CDR3 region has the DNA TGCGCCAGCAGCTCCCAAGGACAGGTCTGGGAGCAGTACTTC. Its translation: CASSSQGQVWEQYF. Full variable domain (remainder filled in from reference TRBV5-1 and TRBJ2-7): KAGVTQTPRYLIKTRGQQVTLSCSPISGHRSVSWYQQTPGQGLQFLFEYFSETQRNKGNFPGRFSGRQFSNSRSEMNVSTLELGDSALYLCASSSQGQVWEQYFGPGTRLTVT.

This sequence joins TRBV29-1 and TRBJ2-5, with 7 bases lining up with TRBD2. Germline trimming cut 4 bases from V and 5 bases from J; bases unmatched to any gene: 16. The CDR3 runs to 16 residues. CDR1 and CDR2 from the germline V gene are SQVTM and ANQGSEA. The CDR3 here is CSVVYSSGEWGETQYF. As DNA, the CDR3 is TGCAGCGTTGTATATTCCAGCGGGGAGTGGGGGGAGACCCAGTACTTC. Drawing the rest from reference TRBV29-1 and TRBJ2-5, the complete variable domain is SAVISQKPSRDICQRGTSLTIQCQVDSQVTMMFWYRQQPGQSLTLIATANQGSEATYESGFVIDKFPISRPNLTFSTLTVSNMSPEDSSIYLCSVVYSSGEWGETQYFGPGTRLLVL.

J is TRBJ2-1 and V is TRBV7-6, with 12 positions matching TRBD2. CDR3 length: 15 amino acids. Looked up from germline, CDR1 is SGHVS and CDR2 is FNYEAQ. Germline trimming cut 5 bases from V and 3 bases from J; bases unmatched to any gene: 2. CDR3 bases: TGTGCCAGCAGCGAGGGACTAGCGGGCTACAATGAGCAGTTCTTC. This sequence encodes CASSEGLAGYNEQFF.

The rearrangement uses TRBV19 and TRBJ2-3; 7 bases fit TRBD2. Germline CDR1 and CDR2: LNHDA and SQIVND (reference sequence). The length of the CDR3 is 17 residues. J gave up 4 bases and V 3 bases, and 13 bases lay outside the gene matches. The CDR3 DNA reads TGTGCCAGTAGTATGCGATTTGGGGGAGGGCTCCCAGATACGCAGTATTTT. Translation: CASSMRFGGGLPDTQYF.

The genes are TRBV30 and TRBJ2-3; 8 bases are a match to TRBD2. The CDR3 contains 13 residues. The germline V gene has CDR1 GTSNPN and CDR2 SVGIG (reference sequence). V was clipped by 7 bases and J by 6 bases; unmatched bases: 9. The CDR3, as DNA: TGTGCCTCCACTAGCGGAGCCTATGATACGCAGTATTTT. Protein sequence: CASTSGAYDTQYF.

The V gene is TRBV10-3, the J gene TRBJ1-2; TRBD1 agrees at 7 bases. The CDR3 has 13 amino acids. Trimming removed 3 bases from V and 7 bases from J; junction bases left unmatched: 5. Germline V gene lookup returns CDR1 ENHRY and CDR2 SYGVKD. The CDR3 region is CAISEEGAVGYTF. The CDR3 bases are TGTGCCATCAGTGAAGAGGGGGCCGTTGGCTACACCTTC.

This clone was recorded once. This chain joins TRBV4-2 and TRBJ1-3; weak D call: TRBD1 (5 bases). Trimming removed 1 base at V and 2 bases at J, with 9 bases between. The V gene's germline CDR1 is LGHNA and CDR2 YNFKEQ. The CDR3 contains 15 residues. CDR3: CASSQVAGTGNTIYF. CDR3 bases: TGTGCCAGCAGCCAAGTCGCAGGGACTGGAAACACCATATATTTT.

This clone occurred many times. The chain employs TRBV27 and TRBJ1-2; 9 bases agree with TRBD1. V was pared by 5 bases and J by 3 bases, with 4 bases of the junction left unmatched. The CDR3 is 14 residues long. Germline V CDR1 and CDR2: MNHEY, SMNVEV (reference sequence). The CDR3 region has the DNA TGTGCCAGCAGTGAGACAGGGGGACACTATGGCTACACCTTC. This translates into CASSETGGHYGYTF.

The chain couples TRBV5-1 to TRBJ2-1, with TRBD2 identical over 11 bases. The CDR3 is 15 residues long. V lost 2 bases, J lost 10 bases, and 8 bases stayed unmatched. CDR1 is SGHRS, CDR2 YFSETQ, per germline. Here the CDR3 DNA reads TGCGCCAGCAGCTTACTAGCGGGAGCAAGTGTCGAGCAGTTCTTC. It codes for CASSLLAGASVEQFF.

Comments on this clone: The sample carries other DNA sequences with the same CDR3. The chain joins TRBV2 to TRBJ1-5; 7 nucleotides align to TRBD1. In germline, CDR1 is SNHLY, CDR2 FYNNEI. V was pared by 4 bases and J by 5 bases, with 2 bases of the junction left unmatched. The CDR3 sequence is 13 residues long. The CDR3 sequence is CASSGTGDQPQHF. The CDR3 coding sequence is TGTGCCAGCAGTGGCACAGGGGATCAGCCCCAGCATTTT.

The gene calls are TRBV27 and TRBJ1-1; D is uncertain. V shed 2 bases and J shed 0 bases, with 10 bases lying between them. The CDR3 consists of 15 residues. Per the germline V gene, CDR1 is MNHEY and CDR2 is SMNVEV (reference sequence). The CDR3 region has the DNA TGTGCCAGCAGTTTAGCCGGCGGTGTGAACACTGAAGCTTTCTTT. Protein: CASSLAGGVNTEAFF.

V is TRBV6-6 and J is TRBJ1-2; tentatively, D is TRBD1 (6 bases). Germline V gene lookup returns CDR1 MNHNY and CDR2 SVGAGI (reference sequence). V was clipped by 5 bases and J by 2 bases, with 12 bases between them. This CDR3 spans 14 amino acids. This chain's CDR3 is CASSTQQGNYGYTF. For the CDR3, the DNA is TGTGCCAGCAGTACCCAACAGGGAAACTATGGCTACACCTTC.

The chain joins TRBV11-2 to TRBJ2-1, with TRBD2 identical over 12 bases. The CDR3 runs 19 residues. V lost 2 bases and J lost 1; bases outside the gene matches: 9. Germline values: CDR1 SGHAT, CDR2 FQNNGV. DNA of the CDR3: TGTGCCAGCAGCTTATTGCTAGCGGGAGGGGACAGGTCCTACAATGAGCAGTTCTTC. Its protein product is CASSLLLAGGDRSYNEQFF.

V and J are TRBV5-4 and TRBJ1-2; unclear D gene. The germline CDR1 and CDR2 sequences are SGHNT and YYREEE (reference sequence). CDR3 length: 14 residues. V was trimmed by 6 bases and J by 5 bases, leaving 17 bases between them. The CDR3 DNA is TGTGCCAGCAACACTCAAGGGAGCGATTATGGCTACACCTTC. This sequence encodes CASNTQGSDYGYTF.

The V call is TRBV6-5, the J call TRBJ1-4; D remains ambiguous. Trimming pared 6 bases from V and 8 bases from J, leaving 10 bases between. CDR1 is MNHEY, CDR2 SVGAGI, per germline. The CDR3 totals 12 residues. This CDR3 reads CASRGNGEKLFF. For the CDR3, the DNA is TGTGCCAGCAGGGGTAACGGCGAAAAACTGTTTTTT.

The V gene is TRBV5-4, the J gene TRBJ2-2, with D unclear. Trimming took off 10 bases at V and 0 bases at J, with 16 bases between the two ends. CDR1 and CDR2 from the germline V gene are SGHNT and YYREEE (reference sequence). The CDR3 has 15 residues. The CDR3 loop reads CAGSTPGSNTGELFF. CDR3 DNA: TGTGCCGGGTCTACCCCGGGTTCGAACACCGGGGAGCTGTTTTTT.

This sequence joins TRBV30 and TRBJ1-6, with a weak D call TRBD1 (5 bases). The CDR3 runs to 14 residues. Deletions cut 3 bases from V and 7 bases from J, with 13 bases between. The germline V gene encodes CDR1 GTSNPN and CDR2 SVGIG (reference sequence). Written as DNA, the CDR3 is TGTGCCTGGAGGACCGGGACGGTAAATTCACCCCTCCACTTT. Residues: CAWRTGTVNSPLHF. Filled out from reference TRBV30 and TRBJ1-6, the complete variable domain reads SQTIHQWPATLVQPVGSPLSLECTVEGTSNPNLYWYRQAAGRGLQLLFYSVGIGQISSEVPQNLSASRPQDRQFILSSKKLLLSDSGFYLCAWRTGTVNSPLHFGNGTRLTVT.

Ten or more counts support this clone. V is TRBV6-5 and J is TRBJ1-1; perhaps TRBD1 as D (6 bases). Deletions cut 4 bases from V and 0 bases from J, with 9 bases between. In germline, CDR1 is MNHEY, CDR2 SVGAGI. The CDR3 length is 14 residues. The CDR3 is CASSLDRVNTEAFF. For the CDR3, the DNA is TGTGCCAGCAGTTTGGACAGAGTGAACACTGAAGCTTTCTTT.

The genes are TRBV11-2 and TRBJ2-5; 12 nucleotides agree with TRBD2. The CDR3 runs to 19 residues. Germline V CDR1 and CDR2: SGHAT, FQNNGV. J was trimmed by 4 bases and V by 2 bases; bases with no gene match: 14. CDR3 sequence (DNA): TGTGCCAGCAGCTTAACACTTCGTGCGACTAGCGGGAGCGGAGAGACCCAGTACTTC. Its translation: CASSLTLRATSGSGETQYF.

With respect to this clone: Distinct nucleotide sequences in the sample also encode this CDR3. This CDR3 reads CASSLGGGNTEAFF. DNA of the CDR3: TGTGCCAGCAGCCTAGGCGGGGGGAACACTGAAGCTTTCTTT. The V gene is TRBV7-9, the J gene TRBJ1-1; maybe TRBD1 (5 bases). This CDR3 contains 14 residues. The ends were cut back, 5 bases at V and 1 base at J, with 11 bases in the middle. Looked up from germline, CDR1 is SEHNR and CDR2 is FQNEAQ (reference sequence).

The chain joins TRBV19 to TRBJ1-4; no definite D call. The CDR3 is 14 residues long. Germline CDR1 reads LNHDA; CDR2 reads SQIVND (reference sequence). Trimming left V 6 bases short and J 5 bases short, with 13 bases between. Here the CDR3 reads CASRFRGLNEKLFF. The DNA for the CDR3 is TGTGCCAGTAGATTCCGGGGTTTAAATGAAAAACTGTTTTTT.

This chain joins TRBV13 and TRBJ2-1; possible D gene TRBD2, 6 bases. Germline CDR1 and CDR2: PRHDT and FYEKMQ (reference sequence). Trimming left V 5 bases short and J 0 bases short, with 14 bases between. The CDR3 sequence is 16 residues long. The CDR3 here is CASSALARSSYNEQFF. As DNA, the CDR3 is TGTGCCAGCAGCGCGCTAGCGCGAAGCTCCTACAATGAGCAGTTCTTC. The variable domain in full, completed from reference TRBV13 and TRBJ2-1, reads AAGVIQSPRHLIKEKRETATLKCYPIPRHDTVYWYQQGPGQDPQFLISFYEKMQSDKGSIPDRFSAQQFSDYHSELNMSSLELGDSALYFCASSALARSSYNEQFFGPGTRLTVL.

The rearrangement uses TRBV6-5 and TRBJ1-4; tentatively, D is TRBD1 (5 bases). Germline CDR1 and CDR2: MNHEY and SVGAGI. V gave up 6 bases and J gave up 5 bases, with 16 bases separating them. This CDR3 spans 15 amino acids. The CDR3, as DNA: TGTGCCAGCAGAAGGGACCTCTACCACAATGAAAAACTGTTTTTT. This codes for CASRRDLYHNEKLFF.

The genes are TRBV14 and TRBJ2-7; 7 nucleotides align to TRBD1. Germline V gene sequence: CDR1 SGHDN, CDR2 FVKESK. The CDR3 is 15 amino acids. The V and J ends lost 4 bases and 6 bases, in that order; junction bases with no gene match: 12. The CDR3 protein is CASSPLGTVVSEQYF. The CDR3 bases are TGTGCCAGCAGCCCGTTGGGGACAGTGGTTTCCGAGCAGTACTTC.

V and J are TRBV5-1 and TRBJ2-3; 9 bases map to TRBD1. The CDR3 has 16 amino acids. Germline lookup yields CDR1 SGHRS and CDR2 YFSETQ. Trimming took 5 bases from V and 5 from J; bases not matched to a gene: 12. The CDR3 region is CASRYGTGTSGDTQYF. The CDR3 coding sequence is TGCGCCAGCAGGTACGGGACAGGGACTTCGGGAGATACGCAGTATTTT.

The rearrangement links TRBV18 to TRBJ2-7, with 10 bases aligning to TRBD1. Per germline, CDR1 KGHSH and CDR2 LQKENI. The CDR3 extends over 15 amino acids. The junction had 7 bases not matched to a gene; V was cut back by 6 bases and J by 2 bases. The CDR3 DNA is TGTGCCAGCTCCCAAGGGACAGGGGCCCCCTACGAGCAGTACTTC. Translating it yields CASSQGTGAPYEQYF.

The CDR3 sequence: CASTEGSFGVNEQFF. CDR3 nucleotides: TGTGCCAGCACCGAAGGGAGCTTTGGGGTGAATGAGCAGTTCTTC. V and J are TRBV6-1 and TRBJ2-1; weak D call: TRBD2 (5 bases). This CDR3 is built from 15 residues. The V gene's germline CDR1 is MNHNS and CDR2 SASEGT. V lost 7 bases to trimming and J lost 7 bases, with 20 bases between them.